The clone carrying this TCR beta chain was seen many times. The data were obtained in a study of human T cells and chemical hapten exposure. V lost 0 bases, J lost 8 bases, and 22 bases lay in between. Germline V lookup: CDR1 DFQATT, CDR2 SNEGSKA (reference sequence). The CDR3 is made up of 16 amino acids. Stated time point: patch test 3, about 24 weeks after DPC sensitization. The treatment here: therapeutic diphenylcyclopropenone sensitization with weekly scalp DPC. TCRdb independently ran MiXCR on the RACE reads; one entry per CDR3 protein. The sample has 120,000 or so distinct CDR3 sequences, over 9% seen once.

The sample consisted of whole blood, taken in connection with sensitization to the hapten diphenylcyclopropenone (DPC). V and J are TRBV20-1 and TRBJ1-1; no definite D call. This clonotype originated in a woman aged 45-65 years with alopecia areata. Some clones in this sample may be carry-over from other donors' samples. The DNA of the CDR3 is TGCAGTGCTAGAGATCCTGACCCGATGGACTGGAAGGAAGCTTTCTTT. Protein sequence: CSARDPDPMDWKEAFF.